The present T cell receptor beta chain was sequenced within a study of blood T cell repertoires in COVID-19. About the research overall: Acute and convalescent COVID-19 specimens originated in the United States, Italy and Spain. PBMCs, B-cell-depleted T cells, or T cells provided the cDNA or gDNA that made up the material.

Per the original methods: From reference gene primer amplification, estimates of nucleated cell counts were derived. Produced via immunoSEQ multiplex PCR; TCRdb's table is partial and in-frame only. V, J and clone size are those of that table, while D and trimming were read from the DNA. The sample includes about 91,000 clones, about 86% of them seen just once. Germline V CDR1 and CDR2: SQVTM, ANQGSEA. CDR3 length equals 14 residues. The V segment lost 3 bases and the J segment 4 bases; nucleotides outside the gene matches: 6. This rearrangement joins TRBV29-1 to TRBJ1-1; TRBD1 matches 9 bases. Sequencing input: peripheral blood. This receptor was obtained from a woman between 70 and 85 years old with acute or convalescent COVID-19. The CDR3 sequence: CSVEPDRGSTEAFF. The CDR3 DNA reads as TGCAGCGTTGAGCCAGACAGGGGGAGCACTGAAGCTTTCTTT.